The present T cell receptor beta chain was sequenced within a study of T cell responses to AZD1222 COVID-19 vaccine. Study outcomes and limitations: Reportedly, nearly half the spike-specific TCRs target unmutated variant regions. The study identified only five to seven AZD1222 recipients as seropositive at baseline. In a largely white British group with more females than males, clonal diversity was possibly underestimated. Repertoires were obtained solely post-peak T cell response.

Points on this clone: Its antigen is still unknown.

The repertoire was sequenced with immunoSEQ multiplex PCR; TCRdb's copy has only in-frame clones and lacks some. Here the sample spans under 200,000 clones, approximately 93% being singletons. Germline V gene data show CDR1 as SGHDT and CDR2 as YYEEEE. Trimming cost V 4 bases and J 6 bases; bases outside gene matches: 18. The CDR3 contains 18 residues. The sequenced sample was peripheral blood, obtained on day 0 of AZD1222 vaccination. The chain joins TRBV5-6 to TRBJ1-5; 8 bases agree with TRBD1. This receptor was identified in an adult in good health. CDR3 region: CASSLDREGRYSGQPQHF. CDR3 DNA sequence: TGTGCCAGCAGCCTGGACAGGGAGGGTAGGTATAGCGGTCAGCCCCAGCATTTT.